This T cell receptor beta chain stems from a study of molecular identifiers for immune sequencing clone quantification. Overall study: The replicates split RNA from roughly 20,000 or 100,000 naive CD8 cells five ways and sequenced four. Study-level results: Among 900,000 to 1,000,000 naive cells, spiked Jurkat TCR RNA from a single cell was reportedly detectable.

The V end lost 1 base, the J end lost 5 bases, and 14 bases lay between the germline ends. Germline assignment: CDR1 PRHDT and CDR2 FYEKMQ (reference sequence). This CDR3 contains 15 residues. A CD8+CD4-CCR7+CD45RA+ phenotype served as the sorting definition for naive CD8 T cells. On this clonotype: Its target is unknown.

Generation of bulk TCR libraries relied on previously described methods and listed TCR primers. In TCRdb, the PCR reads were re-called with MiXCR into one record per CDR3 protein. This table has hundreds of thousands of distinct CDR3 sequences, 24% appearing once. The receptor was derived from a human donor in good health. Some libraries in this study had Jurkat cell RNA spiked in. The chain is built from TRBV13 and TRBJ2-5, with a weak D call TRBD2 (7 bases). Sequenced material: naive CD8+ T cells from blood, with Jurkat cell RNA spiked in. As for subset: FACS-sorted CD8+CD4-CCR7+CD45RA+ naive T cells. The CDR3: CASSLVGGRTETQYF. Here the CDR3 DNA reads TGTGCCAGCAGCTTAGTGGGGGGGCGGACGGAGACCCAGTACTTC. Variable domain in full (rest from reference TRBV13 and TRBJ2-5): AAGVIQSPRHLIKEKRETATLKCYPIPRHDTVYWYQQGPGQDPQFLISFYEKMQSDKGSIPDRFSAQQFSDYHSELNMSSLELGDSALYFCASSLVGGRTETQYFGPGTRLLVL.